These 32 T cell receptor beta chains originate from one sample sequenced in a study of blood T cells in healthy people across ages (dated by TCRdb to between 2014 and 2016). The library was built by means of 5' RACE. These reads were obtained on an Illumina HiSeq 2500. The second PCR ran for roughly 7 to 11 cycles and used a J-beta primer mix along with a sample-barcoded 5' primer. TCRdb trimmed public reads at Q25 via fastp, called clones via MiXCR and kept in-frame beta chains. When rows share a CDR3 protein, they turn into one entry using the most common DNA and genes. Present in this sample are about 1,400,000 distinct CDR3 sequences, approximately 63% of which were seen just once. Jointly, the top ten make up roughly 6.3% of the sample. The source material was blood. These receptors all come from a young man in good health.

This clonotype was counted between two and nine times. At one end the junction does not follow the germline gene, possibly because of a read error. The rearrangement uses TRBV7-7 and TRBJ2-1, with 9 bases lining up with TRBD2. The CDR3 covers 17 residues. Looked up from germline, CDR1 is SSHAT and CDR2 is FNYEAQ (reference sequence). CDR3 DNA: TGTGCCAGCAGCCTAGCCGGGGGTAGCGGGAGATCGGATGAGCAGTTCTTC. Residues: CASSLAGGSGRSDEQFF.

The genes are TRBV10-3 and TRBJ2-7; the match to TRBD2 covers 7 bases. Germline V gene sequence: CDR1 ENHRY, CDR2 SYGVKD. This CDR3 has 15 residues. V lost 2 bases, J lost 0 bases, and 4 bases stayed unmatched. This CDR3 reads CAISESGASSYEQYF. DNA of the CDR3: TGTGCCATCAGTGAGAGCGGGGCCTCCTCCTACGAGCAGTACTTC.

The V gene is TRBV4-1, the J gene TRBJ1-2; no definite D call. Trimming took 0 bases from V and 5 from J, leaving 10 bases between them. This CDR3 has 14 residues. Per germline, CDR1 MGHRA and CDR2 YSYEKL. The CDR3 reads CASSQDWPAYGYTF. The CDR3 DNA sequence: TGCGCCAGCAGCCAAGATTGGCCGGCTTATGGCTACACCTTC.

This clonotype came up a few times. The chain recombines TRBV7-9 with TRBJ2-3; 8 bases are shared with TRBD1. V lost 5 bases and J lost 4; bases outside the gene matches: 11. The CDR3 length is 16 residues. Germline CDR1 SEHNR, CDR2 FQNEAQ (reference sequence). CDR3 nucleotides: TGTGCCAGCAGCACGACGCGACAGGGGTTAGCAGATACGCAGTATTTT. It yields the protein CASSTTRQGLADTQYF.

The chain has TRBV21-1 and TRBJ1-1. TRBV21-1 is a pseudogene locus. The CDR3 is made up of 14 amino acids. Written as DNA, the CDR3 is TGTGCCAGCAGCAAAAGAGGGGAGGGCACTGAAGCTTTCTTT. As protein: CASSKRGEGTEAFF.

The rearrangement joins TRBV5-1 to TRBJ2-3, with D tentatively TRBD1 (6 bases). V dropped 0 bases and J dropped 4 bases, with 15 bases sitting between them. The CDR3 totals 16 residues. CDR1 is SGHRS, CDR2 YFSETQ, per germline. The CDR3 DNA follows: TGCGCCAGCAGCTTGGCCGGCAGGGGCGATTCAGATACGCAGTATTTT. Translating gives CASSLAGRGDSDTQYF.

The genes are TRBV11-2 and TRBJ2-7, with TRBD2 as a possible D gene (6 bases). V gave up 2 bases and J gave up 5 bases, with 19 bases separating them. Germline V gene lookup returns CDR1 SGHAT and CDR2 FQNNGV. The CDR3 has 16 residues. In nucleotides, the CDR3 is TGTGCCAGCAGCTTAAGTCTGACTAGTGAACCCAACGAGCAGTACTTC. Its translation is CASSLSLTSEPNEQYF.

The rearrangement joins TRBV11-2 to TRBJ2-7; unclear D gene. Between the trimmed V and J ends, which lost 7 bases and 4 bases, there was a span of 17 bases. The CDR3 sequence is 14 residues long. Germline CDR1 SGHAT, CDR2 FQNNGV. CDR3 DNA: TGTGCCAGCACCACGAACCTATTGGCATACGAGCAGTACTTC. Protein: CASTTNLLAYEQYF.

The rearrangement links TRBV20-1 to TRBJ1-4, with D tentatively TRBD1 (6 bases). The CDR3 spans 16 residues. CDR1 DFQATT and CDR2 SNEGSKA come from the germline V gene (reference sequence). The V and J ends lost 4 bases and 1 base respectively, with 16 bases between them. DNA for the CDR3: TGCAGTGCTACCCGGGAGGGGGGAAGAACTAATGAAAAACTGTTTTTT. Protein sequence: CSATREGGRTNEKLFF.

This chain connects TRBV5-1 to TRBJ1-1; no clear D. There are 14 residues in the CDR3. Germline values: CDR1 SGHRS, CDR2 YFSETQ. The V end lost 2 bases, the J end lost 4 bases, and 12 bases lay between the germline ends. CDR3 loop: CASSFGSGFTEAFF. CDR3 nucleotide sequence: TGCGCCAGCAGCTTCGGCAGTGGGTTCACTGAAGCTTTCTTT.

V gene TRBV6-1 combines with J gene TRBJ2-2; unclear D gene. Germline CDR1 MNHNS, CDR2 SASEGT. CDR3 size: 14 residues. V was pared by 3 bases and J by 9 bases, with 14 bases between. The CDR3 DNA reads TGTGCCAGCAGTGACGCCCCCCTTTCTAGGGAGCTGTTTTTT. It codes for CASSDAPLSRELFF.

V is TRBV10-3 and J is TRBJ2-3; weak D call: TRBD2 (5 bases). CDR3 length equals 16 residues. Germline values: CDR1 ENHRY, CDR2 SYGVKD. Trimming stripped 4 bases from V and 0 bases from J, with 14 bases between. CDR3 region: CAISGAGLTSTDTQYF. The CDR3 coding sequence is TGTGCCATCAGTGGGGCGGGCCTAACTAGCACAGATACGCAGTATTTT.

The chain employs TRBV20-1 and TRBJ1-6, with a tentative D call TRBD1 (5 bases). This CDR3 contains 16 residues. CDR1 DFQATT and CDR2 SNEGSKA come from the germline V gene (reference sequence). The V gene lost 1 base and the J gene lost 8 bases, with 18 bases spanning the gap. This CDR3 reads CSARVTRGRMDSPLHF. DNA of the CDR3: TGCAGTGCTAGAGTAACACGGGGGAGGATGGATTCACCCCTCCACTTT.

For the CDR3, the DNA is TGTGCCAGCAGCGTAACAAGCCAGAATGAGCAGTTCTTC. Protein product: CASSVTSQNEQFF. The chain recombines TRBV9 with TRBJ2-1; D not certain. CDR1 is SGDLS and CDR2 is YYNGEE in the germline V gene. With 1 base removed from V and 7 bases from J, the gap between germline ends came to 9 bases. The CDR3 is 13 residues long.

This clonotype was recorded a few times. The chain joins TRBV12-3 or TRBV12-4 to TRBJ1-1; 9 nucleotides line up with TRBD1. The V segment lost 4 bases and the J segment 4 bases; nucleotides outside the gene matches: 1. The CDR3 extends over 13 amino acids. CDR3 region: CASSWDRVTEAFF. CDR3 coding DNA: TGTGCCAGCAGTTGGGACAGGGTCACTGAAGCTTTCTTT.

This clonotype was recorded many times. The chain is built from TRBV4-1 and TRBJ2-1; the match to TRBD2 covers 14 bases. From germline, CDR1 is MGHRA and CDR2 YSYEKL. Trimming took 3 bases from V and 9 from J; bases not matched to a gene: 4. The CDR3 is 15 residues long. The CDR3 region has the DNA TGCGCCAGCAGCCAGGGACTAGCGGGGGTCAGTGAGCAGTTCTTC. Translation gives CASSQGLAGVSEQFF.

A few counts support this clonotype. The chain carries TRBV7-9 and TRBJ2-7; D gene unclear. Germline lookup yields CDR1 SEHNR and CDR2 FQNEAQ (reference sequence). Trimming stripped 1 base from V and 2 bases from J, with 12 bases between. The CDR3 length is 15 residues. The CDR3 loop reads CASSLDERGTYEQYF. The CDR3 DNA is TGTGCCAGCAGCTTAGACGAAAGAGGAACCTACGAGCAGTACTTC.

About this clonotype: The germline gene is not matched at one end of the junction; a read error may be the cause. V and J are TRBV4-2 and TRBJ2-1; 10 nucleotides agree with TRBD2. This CDR3 is 16 amino acids long. CDR1 and CDR2 (germline): LGHNA, YNFKEQ. The CDR3 is CASSPLQRGGENEQFF. For the CDR3, the DNA is TGTGCCAGCAGCCCCCTCCAGCGGGGGGGCGAAAATGAGCAGTTCTTT.

This clonotype was counted once. V is TRBV2 and J is TRBJ2-1; 14 positions match TRBD2. J was trimmed by 5 bases and V by 6 bases; bases with no gene match: 6. CDR1 and CDR2 (germline): SNHLY, FYNNEI. The CDR3 is made up of 16 amino acids. The CDR3 is CASRPRTSGGHNEQFF. DNA for the CDR3: TGTGCCAGCAGACCCCGGACTAGCGGGGGGCACAATGAGCAGTTCTTC.

The V and J genes are TRBV20-1 and TRBJ2-1; D not resolved. Germline V gene lookup returns CDR1 DFQATT and CDR2 SNEGSKA (reference sequence). The CDR3 spans 10 residues. CDR3 region: CTISRYGQFF. In DNA form, the CDR3 reads TGCACCATTAGTAGGTATGGTCAGTTCTTC.

The chain couples TRBV4-1 to TRBJ2-5; 10 nucleotides line up with TRBD1. Germline lookup yields CDR1 MGHRA and CDR2 YSYEKL. The junction had 3 bases not matched to a gene; V was cut back by 0 bases and J by 5 bases. The length of the CDR3 is 15 residues. CDR3 nucleotide sequence: TGCGCCAGCAGCCAAGAGGGACAGGGGATTGAGACCCAGTACTTC. Protein: CASSQEGQGIETQYF.

The chain employs TRBV12-3 or TRBV12-4 and TRBJ1-1, with D possibly TRBD1 on 5 matching bases. The CDR3 is 15 amino acids. The V and J ends lost 5 bases and 1 base respectively, with 14 bases between them. In DNA form, the CDR3 reads TGTGCCAGCAGTCCTACGACAGCACGGAACACTGAAGCTTTCTTT. It is translated as CASSPTTARNTEAFF.

In nucleotides, the CDR3 is TGTGCCATCAGGATCGAAGTAGGAGGATCTAGCACAGATACGCAGTATTTT. The encoded protein is CAIRIEVGGSSTDTQYF. This chain links TRBV10-3 with TRBJ2-3; D is possibly TRBD2 (5 bases). Germline assignment: CDR1 ENHRY and CDR2 SYGVKD. V lost 6 bases, J lost 0 bases, and 19 bases lay in between. The CDR3 has 17 amino acids.

The V and J genes are TRBV5-1 and TRBJ2-3; D unresolved. The CDR3 length is 14 residues. Trimming cost V 1 base and J 2 bases, with 8 bases left between them. Germline lookup yields CDR1 SGHRS and CDR2 YFSETQ. CDR3 region: CASSLSQLTDTQYF. The CDR3 DNA is TGCGCCAGCAGCTTGAGTCAGCTCACAGATACGCAGTATTTT.

The V gene is TRBV20-1, the J gene TRBJ2-7; D not resolved. This CDR3 is built from 11 residues. V was trimmed by 4 bases and J by 9 bases, leaving 13 bases between them. Germline loops: CDR1 DFQATT, CDR2 SNEGSKA (reference sequence). CDR3 protein: CSATHMGGQYF. The CDR3 DNA is TGCAGTGCTACCCATATGGGCGGGCAGTACTTC.

The rearrangement links TRBV6-6 to TRBJ1-1; 7 bases fit TRBD1. V dropped 4 bases and J dropped 7; count of bases not matched to a gene: 9. The germline V gene encodes CDR1 MNHNY and CDR2 SVGAGI (reference sequence). The length of the CDR3 is 14 residues. CDR3 bases: TGTGCCAGCAGTTTCGGCGACAGGGAAAATGAAGCTTTCTTT. This sequence encodes CASSFGDRENEAFF.

This rearrangement joins TRBV20-1 to TRBJ2-7; D may be TRBD2 (5 bases). Germline V gives CDR1 DFQATT, CDR2 SNEGSKA (reference sequence). The V gene lost 0 bases and the J gene lost 3 bases, with 21 bases spanning the gap. CDR3 length: 17 residues. The CDR3 spells CSARDTLIGSHFYEQYF. DNA for the CDR3: TGCAGTGCTAGAGATACCCTGATTGGGAGTCACTTCTACGAGCAGTACTTC.

The rearrangement links TRBV15 to TRBJ1-5; D might be TRBD1 (6 bases). The V and J ends lost 1 base and 7 bases respectively, with 8 bases between them. The CDR3 has 13 amino acids. CDR1 is LNHNV and CDR2 is YYDKDF in the germline V gene (reference sequence). The CDR3, as DNA: TGTGCCACCAGCAGAGCTGGGGGCCAGCCCCAGCATTTT. The encoded protein is CATSRAGGQPQHF. The whole variable domain, filled in from reference TRBV15 and TRBJ1-5, reads DAMVIQNPRYQVTQFGKPVTLSCSQTLNHNVMYWYQQKSSQAPKLLFHYYDKDFNNEADTPDNFQSRRPNTSFCFLDIRSPGLGDTAMYLCATSRAGGQPQHFGDGTRLSIL.

This clonotype occurred many times. The rearrangement joins TRBV6-2 or TRBV6-3 to TRBJ1-1; the D is unclear. Germline V CDR1 and CDR2: MNHEY, SVGEGT. Trimming removed 5 bases at V and 3 bases at J, with 7 bases between. The CDR3 totals 12 residues. The CDR3 sequence is CASSPGHTEAFF. The CDR3 DNA follows: TGTGCCAGCAGTCCAGGACACACTGAAGCTTTCTTT.

This clonotype was observed a few times. This chain uses TRBV7-2 with TRBJ2-1, with a possible D match to TRBD1 (6 bases). The CDR3 contains 16 residues. V was clipped by 0 bases and J by 8 bases, with 17 bases between them. Germline V gene data show CDR1 as SGHTA and CDR2 as FQGNSA. The CDR3 bases are TGTGCCAGCAGCTTAGCGGGCAGGGGATCGACCGATGAGCAGTTCTTC. It translates to CASSLAGRGSTDEQFF. Full variable domain (missing parts from reference TRBV7-2 and TRBJ2-1): GAGVSQSPSNKVTEKGKDVELRCDPISGHTALYWYRQSLGQGLEFLIYFQGNSAPDKSGLPSDRFSAERTGGSVSTLTIQRTQQEDSAVYLCASSLAGRGSTDEQFFGPGTRLTVL.

The chain links TRBV30 to TRBJ2-5, with D perhaps matching TRBD1 or TRBD2 (5 bases each). The last part of the DNA fits TRBJ2-7 better; the J call may be wrong. Germline-derived CDR1 and CDR2 are GTSNPN and SVGIG (reference sequence). This CDR3 comprises 17 residues. CDR3 loop: CAWSVAEGTLYLGEQYF. CDR3 DNA: TGTGCCTGGAGTGTAGCCGAAGGGACCCTTTACTTAGGCGAGCAGTACTTC.

The chain couples TRBV28 to TRBJ2-7; possibly TRBD1 or TRBD2 for D (5 bases each). The CDR3 totals 15 residues. Germline values: CDR1 MDHEN, CDR2 SYDVKM. The V and J ends lost 5 bases and 8 bases respectively, with 22 bases between them. CDR3 sequence (DNA): TGTGCCAGCAGTGATAATCGGGACCCGGGGACGAAGCAGTACTTC. This sequence encodes CASSDNRDPGTKQYF.